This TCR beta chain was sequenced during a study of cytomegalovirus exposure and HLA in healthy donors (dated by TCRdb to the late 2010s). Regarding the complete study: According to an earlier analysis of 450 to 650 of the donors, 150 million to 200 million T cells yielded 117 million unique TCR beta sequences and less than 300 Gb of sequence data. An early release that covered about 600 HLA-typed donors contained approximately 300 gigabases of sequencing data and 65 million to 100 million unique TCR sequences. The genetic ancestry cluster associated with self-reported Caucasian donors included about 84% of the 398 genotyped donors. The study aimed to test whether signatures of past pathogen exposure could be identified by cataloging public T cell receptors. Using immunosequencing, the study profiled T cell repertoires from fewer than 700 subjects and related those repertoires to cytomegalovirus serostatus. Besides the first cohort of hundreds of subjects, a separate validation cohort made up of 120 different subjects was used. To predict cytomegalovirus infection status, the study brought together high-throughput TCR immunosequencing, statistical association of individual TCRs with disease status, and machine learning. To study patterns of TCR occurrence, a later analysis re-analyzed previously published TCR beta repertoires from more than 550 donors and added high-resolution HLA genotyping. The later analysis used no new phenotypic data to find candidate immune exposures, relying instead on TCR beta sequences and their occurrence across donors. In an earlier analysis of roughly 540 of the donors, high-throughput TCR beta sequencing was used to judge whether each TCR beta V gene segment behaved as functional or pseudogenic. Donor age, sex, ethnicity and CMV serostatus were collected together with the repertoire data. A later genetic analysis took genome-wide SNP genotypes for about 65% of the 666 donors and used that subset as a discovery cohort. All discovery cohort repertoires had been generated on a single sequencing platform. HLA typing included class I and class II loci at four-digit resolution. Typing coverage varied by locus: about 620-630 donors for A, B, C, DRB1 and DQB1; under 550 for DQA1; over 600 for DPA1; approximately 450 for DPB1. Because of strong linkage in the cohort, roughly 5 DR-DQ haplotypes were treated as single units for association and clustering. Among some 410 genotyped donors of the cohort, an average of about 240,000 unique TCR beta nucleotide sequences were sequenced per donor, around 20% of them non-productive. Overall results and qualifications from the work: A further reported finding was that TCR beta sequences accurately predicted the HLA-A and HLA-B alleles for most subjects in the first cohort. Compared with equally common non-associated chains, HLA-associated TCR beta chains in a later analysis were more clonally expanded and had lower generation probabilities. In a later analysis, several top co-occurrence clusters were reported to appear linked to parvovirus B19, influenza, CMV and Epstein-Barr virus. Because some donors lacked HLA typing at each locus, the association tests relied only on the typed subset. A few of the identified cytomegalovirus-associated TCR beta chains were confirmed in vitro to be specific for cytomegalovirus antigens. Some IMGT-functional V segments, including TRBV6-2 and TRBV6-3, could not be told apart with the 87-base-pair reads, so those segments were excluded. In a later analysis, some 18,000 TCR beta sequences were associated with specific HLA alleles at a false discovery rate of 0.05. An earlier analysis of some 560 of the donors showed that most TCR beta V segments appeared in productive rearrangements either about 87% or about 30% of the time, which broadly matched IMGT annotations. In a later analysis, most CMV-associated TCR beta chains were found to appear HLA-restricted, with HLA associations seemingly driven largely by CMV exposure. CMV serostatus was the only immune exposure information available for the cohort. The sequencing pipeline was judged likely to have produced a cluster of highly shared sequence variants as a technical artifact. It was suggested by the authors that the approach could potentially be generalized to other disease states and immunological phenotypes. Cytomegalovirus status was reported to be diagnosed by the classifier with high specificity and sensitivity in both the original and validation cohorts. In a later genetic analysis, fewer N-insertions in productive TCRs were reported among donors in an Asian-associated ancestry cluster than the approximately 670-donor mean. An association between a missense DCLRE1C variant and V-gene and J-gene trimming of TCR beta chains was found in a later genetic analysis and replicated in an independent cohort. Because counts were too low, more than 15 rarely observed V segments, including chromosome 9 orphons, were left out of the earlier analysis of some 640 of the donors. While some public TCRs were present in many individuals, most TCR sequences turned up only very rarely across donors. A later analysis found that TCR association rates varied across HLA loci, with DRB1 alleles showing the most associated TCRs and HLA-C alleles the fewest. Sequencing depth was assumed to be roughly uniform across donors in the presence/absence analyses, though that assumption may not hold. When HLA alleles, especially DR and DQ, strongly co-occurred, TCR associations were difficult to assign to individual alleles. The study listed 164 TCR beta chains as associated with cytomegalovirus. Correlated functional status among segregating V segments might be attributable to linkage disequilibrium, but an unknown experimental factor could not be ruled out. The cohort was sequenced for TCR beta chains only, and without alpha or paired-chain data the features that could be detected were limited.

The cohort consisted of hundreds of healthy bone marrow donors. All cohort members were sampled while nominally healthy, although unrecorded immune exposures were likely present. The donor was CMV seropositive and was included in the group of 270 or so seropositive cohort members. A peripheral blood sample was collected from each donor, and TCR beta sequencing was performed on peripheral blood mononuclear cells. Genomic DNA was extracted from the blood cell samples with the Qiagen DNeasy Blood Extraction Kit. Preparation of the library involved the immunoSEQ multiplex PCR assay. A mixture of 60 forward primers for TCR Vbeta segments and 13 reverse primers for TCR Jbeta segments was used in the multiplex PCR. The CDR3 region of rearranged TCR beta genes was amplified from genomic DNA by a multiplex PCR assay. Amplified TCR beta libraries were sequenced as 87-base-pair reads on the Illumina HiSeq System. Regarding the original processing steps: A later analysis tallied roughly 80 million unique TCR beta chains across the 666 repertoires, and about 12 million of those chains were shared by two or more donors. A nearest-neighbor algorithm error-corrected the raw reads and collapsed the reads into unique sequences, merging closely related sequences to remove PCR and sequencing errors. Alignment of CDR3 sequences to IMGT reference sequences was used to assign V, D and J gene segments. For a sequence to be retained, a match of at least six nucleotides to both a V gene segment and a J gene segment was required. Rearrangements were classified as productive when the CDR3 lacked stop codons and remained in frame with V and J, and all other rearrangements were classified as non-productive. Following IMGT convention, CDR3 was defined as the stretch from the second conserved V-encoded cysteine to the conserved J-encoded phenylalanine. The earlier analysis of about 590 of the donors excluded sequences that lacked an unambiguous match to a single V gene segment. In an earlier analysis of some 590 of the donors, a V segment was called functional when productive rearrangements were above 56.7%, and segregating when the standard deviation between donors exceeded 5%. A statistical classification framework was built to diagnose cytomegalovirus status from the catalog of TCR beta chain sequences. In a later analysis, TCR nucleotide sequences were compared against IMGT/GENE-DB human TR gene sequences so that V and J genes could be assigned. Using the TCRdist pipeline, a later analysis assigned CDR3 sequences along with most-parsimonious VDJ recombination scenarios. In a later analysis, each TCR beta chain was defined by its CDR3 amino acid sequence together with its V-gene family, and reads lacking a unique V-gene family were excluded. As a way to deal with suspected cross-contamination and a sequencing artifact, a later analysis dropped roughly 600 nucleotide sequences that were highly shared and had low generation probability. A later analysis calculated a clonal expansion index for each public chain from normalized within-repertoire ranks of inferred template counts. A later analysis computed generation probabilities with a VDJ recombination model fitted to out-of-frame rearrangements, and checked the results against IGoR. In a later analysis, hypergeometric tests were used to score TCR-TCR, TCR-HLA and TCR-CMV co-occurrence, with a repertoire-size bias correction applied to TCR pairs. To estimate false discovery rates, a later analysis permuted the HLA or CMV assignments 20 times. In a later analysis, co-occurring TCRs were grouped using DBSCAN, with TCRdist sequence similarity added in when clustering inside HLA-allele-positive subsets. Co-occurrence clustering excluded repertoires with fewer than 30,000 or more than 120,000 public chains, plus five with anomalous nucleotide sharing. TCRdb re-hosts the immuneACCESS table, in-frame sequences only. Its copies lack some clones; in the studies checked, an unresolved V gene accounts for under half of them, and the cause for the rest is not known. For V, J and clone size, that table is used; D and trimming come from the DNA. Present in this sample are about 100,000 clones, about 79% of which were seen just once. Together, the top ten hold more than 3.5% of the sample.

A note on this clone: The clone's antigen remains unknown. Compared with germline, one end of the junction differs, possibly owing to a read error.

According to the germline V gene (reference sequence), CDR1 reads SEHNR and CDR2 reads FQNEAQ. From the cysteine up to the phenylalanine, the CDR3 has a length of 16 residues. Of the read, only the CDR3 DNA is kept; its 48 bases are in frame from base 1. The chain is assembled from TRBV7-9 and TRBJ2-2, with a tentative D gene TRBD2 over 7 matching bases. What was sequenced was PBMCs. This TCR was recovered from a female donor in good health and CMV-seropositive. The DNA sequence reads TGTGCCAGCAGCTTACGACGGGGGGCGTGGACCGGGGAGCTGCTTTTT. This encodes CASSLRRGAWTGELLF.